The 23 T cell receptor beta chains reported below all come from one sample, sequenced in a study of cytomegalovirus exposure and HLA in healthy donors. It was with 60 Vbeta and 13 Jbeta primers that the PCR ran. TCRdb keeps only in-frame clones here, not all; method: immunoSEQ multiplex PCR. The sample contains about 150,000 clones, approximately 70% of which appear only once. Input material: PBMCs. The receptors were gathered from a woman in her late teens or twenties in good health and CMV-seronegative.

For the CDR3, the DNA is TGTGCCAGCAGCCTCAGGGATGGCTACGAGCAGTACGTC. Protein: CASSLRDGYEQYV. The rearrangement uses TRBV7-9 and TRBJ2-7; tentatively, D is TRBD1 (5 bases). CDR1 is SEHNR, CDR2 FQNEAQ, per germline (reference sequence). This CDR3 is built from 13 residues. Trimming removed 5 bases from V and 3 bases from J, with 11 bases in between.

This chain uses TRBV9 with TRBJ1-1, with D possibly matching TRBD1 (6 bases). The CDR3 is 15 residues long. V lost 0 bases and J 1 base, leaving 10 bases between the germline ends. Germline V gene sequence: CDR1 SGDLS, CDR2 YYNGEE. CDR3 sequence: CASSVGGGANTEAFF. CDR3 nucleotide sequence: TGTGCCAGCAGCGTAGGTGGGGGCGCGAACACTGAAGCTTTCTTT.

This clone has a handful of counts. The junction shows a germline mismatch at one end, possibly a read error. The chain is built from TRBV5-6 and TRBJ1-2, with D possibly matching TRBD1 (6 bases). Germline V lookup: CDR1 SGHDT, CDR2 YYEEEE. This CDR3 spans 14 amino acids. In DNA, the CDR3 is TGTGCCAGCAGTTTGGCAGGGGCAGGCTATGGCTACACCTTC. This encodes CASSLAGAGYGYTF.

The V and J genes are TRBV7-2 and TRBJ1-5, with D maybe TRBD1 (6 bases). CDR1 SGHTA and CDR2 FQGNSA come from the germline V gene. CDR3 size: 15 residues. The ends were cut back, 8 bases at V and 2 bases at J, with 16 bases in the middle. CDR3 residues: CASANRAVGNQPQHF. Written as DNA, the CDR3 is TGTGCCAGCGCCAACAGGGCGGTGGGCAATCAGCCCCAGCATTTT.

V gene TRBV18 combines with J gene TRBJ2-7; D remains ambiguous. V was trimmed by 3 bases and J by 4 bases, leaving 13 bases between them. This CDR3 is built from 14 residues. Germline lookup yields CDR1 KGHSH and CDR2 LQKENI. CDR3 protein: CASSPTRVAYEQYF. The CDR3 nucleotides are TGTGCCAGCTCACCGACCCGGGTGGCTTACGAGCAGTACTTC.

The chain recombines TRBV5-4 with TRBJ1-2; 7 positions match TRBD1. V gave up 3 bases and J gave up 7 bases; unmatched junction bases: 9. The CDR3 loop spans 14 amino acids. Germline assignment: CDR1 SGHNT and CDR2 YYREEE (reference sequence). The CDR3 sequence: CASSSPDRPGGYTF. In nucleotides, the CDR3 is TGTGCCAGCAGCTCTCCGGACAGGCCGGGTGGCTACACCTTC.

This clone occurred once. V usage is TRBV4-3 and J usage is TRBJ2-2, with 8 bases lining up with TRBD2. The trim removed 0 bases at V and 4 bases at J, leaving 4 bases unmatched. The CDR3 consists of 16 residues. The germline V gene has CDR1 LGHNA and CDR2 YSLEER. The CDR3 sequence: CASSQDERGGTGELFF. The CDR3 nucleotides are TGCGCCAGCAGCCAAGATGAACGGGGGGGCACCGGGGAGCTGTTTTTT.

The chain joins TRBV7-3 to TRBJ2-7; D is possibly TRBD1 (7 bases). Germline values: CDR1 SGHTA, CDR2 FQGTGA. Trimming took 1 base from V and 2 from J, leaving 12 bases between them. This CDR3 has 15 residues. The CDR3 sequence is CASSLRAGGTYEQYF. The CDR3 region has the DNA TGTGCCAGCAGCTTAAGGGCAGGGGGGACCTACGAGCAGTACTTC.

This chain connects TRBV5-1 to TRBJ1-5; 7 nucleotides align to TRBD1. There are 14 residues in the CDR3. The V segment lost 5 bases and the J segment 9 bases; nucleotides outside the gene matches: 11. The germline V gene has CDR1 SGHRS and CDR2 YFSETQ. CDR3 residues: CASRPGTATGPQHF. The CDR3 coding sequence is TGCGCCAGCAGGCCTGGGACAGCGACTGGGCCCCAGCATTTT.

The genes are TRBV19 and TRBJ1-5; possible D gene TRBD1, 6 bases. The CDR3 loop spans 17 amino acids. Germline loops: CDR1 LNHDA, CDR2 SQIVND (reference sequence). Trimming left V 7 bases short and J 0 bases short, with 19 bases between. For the CDR3, the DNA is TGTGCCAGTATCGGGGGGCGCGTACCCCATAGCAATCAGCCCCAGCATTTT. It specifies CASIGGRVPHSNQPQHF.

The V gene is TRBV7-6, the J gene TRBJ1-1; 10 bases match TRBD1. CDR1 is SGHVS, CDR2 FNYEAQ, per germline. V dropped 2 bases and J dropped 3; count of bases not matched to a gene: 6. The CDR3 covers 16 residues. CDR3: CASSLTPDRGDTEAFF. CDR3 in DNA: TGTGCCAGCAGCTTAACCCCGGACAGGGGGGACACTGAAGCTTTCTTT.

The J gene is TRBJ2-4, the V gene TRBV6-5, with D possibly TRBD1 on 6 matching bases. The V and J ends lost 5 bases and 6 bases respectively, with 11 bases between them. CDR3 length equals 13 residues. The germline CDR1 and CDR2 sequences are MNHEY and SVGAGI. The CDR3: CASSPGQPNIQYF. The CDR3, as DNA: TGTGCCAGCAGTCCGGGACAACCAAACATTCAGTACTTC.

The V and J genes are TRBV19 and TRBJ1-4; the match to TRBD1 covers 7 bases. V lost 4 bases to trimming and J lost 4 bases; unmatched junction nucleotides: 6. Germline loops: CDR1 LNHDA, CDR2 SQIVND (reference sequence). The CDR3 spans 15 residues. CDR3 loop: CASSTGTAVNEKLFF. The CDR3 DNA follows: TGTGCCAGTAGTACGGGGACAGCAGTTAATGAAAAACTGTTTTTT.

The chain uses TRBV19 and TRBJ1-2, with 9 nucleotides matching TRBD1. The CDR3 runs 17 residues. The junction had 18 bases not matched to a gene; V was cut back by 7 bases and J by 6 bases. Germline V CDR1 and CDR2: LNHDA, SQIVND (reference sequence). Here the CDR3 reads CASTQARDRVWLHGYTF. DNA for the CDR3: TGTGCCAGTACCCAAGCCCGGGACAGGGTTTGGTTGCATGGCTACACCTTC.

This clone has just a few counts. The V gene is TRBV19, the J gene TRBJ1-1, with D possibly being TRBD1 (6 bases). Trimming shortened V by 0 bases and J by 0 bases, and 11 bases separated the two germline ends. The V gene's germline CDR1 is LNHDA and CDR2 SQIVND (reference sequence). This CDR3 spans 16 amino acids. Here the CDR3 reads CASSIETGAMNTEAFF. Written as DNA, the CDR3 is TGTGCCAGTAGTATAGAGACAGGCGCAATGAACACTGAAGCTTTCTTT.

The V and J genes are TRBV7-2 and TRBJ2-2; 10 bases are a match to TRBD2. CDR3 size: 17 residues. J gave up 2 bases and V 5 bases, and 8 bases lay outside the gene matches. The germline V gene encodes CDR1 SGHTA and CDR2 FQGNSA. The CDR3 DNA reads TGTGCCAGCAGCCCCCAGAGCGGGAGGGTAAACACCGGGGAGCTGTTTTTT. As protein: CASSPQSGRVNTGELFF. Full variable domain (rest looked up from reference TRBV7-2 and TRBJ2-2): GAGVSQSPSNKVTEKGKDVELRCDPISGHTALYWYRQSLGQGLEFLIYFQGNSAPDKSGLPSDRFSAERTGGSVSTLTIQRTQQEDSAVYLCASSPQSGRVNTGELFFGEGSRLTVL.

The chain recombines TRBV28 with TRBJ1-3; weak D call: TRBD1 (5 bases). V shed 7 bases and J shed 2 bases, with 12 bases lying between them. This CDR3 has 14 residues. Germline assignment: CDR1 MDHEN and CDR2 SYDVKM. CDR3 protein: CASNFGGAGNTIYF. The CDR3 nucleotides read TGTGCCAGCAATTTTGGGGGGGCTGGAAACACCATATATTTT.

The chain is built from TRBV4-2 and TRBJ2-5, with 7 positions matching TRBD2. After removal of 6 bases from V and 5 bases from J, the junction contained 6 bases not matched to a gene. The length of the CDR3 is 13 residues. The germline V gene encodes CDR1 LGHNA and CDR2 YNFKEQ. Here the CDR3 DNA reads TGTGCCAGCAGTCAGACTAGCTTCGAGACCCAGTACTTC. Protein sequence: CASSQTSFETQYF.

This clone has just one count. The CDR3 bases are TGTGCCACCAGCAGAGATGCGGGGCAGGGAGGAGCTTTCTTT. It yields the protein CATSRDAGQGGAFF. V and J are TRBV15 and TRBJ1-1, with D possibly being TRBD1 (5 bases). V shed 0 bases and J shed 10 bases, with 15 bases lying between them. This CDR3 has 14 amino acids. Germline CDR1 LNHNV, CDR2 YYDKDF (reference sequence).

The V and J genes are TRBV18 and TRBJ1-6; D call uncertain. The CDR3 covers 16 residues. Germline V lookup: CDR1 KGHSH, CDR2 LQKENI. V dropped 6 bases and J dropped 0 bases, with 12 bases sitting between them. CDR3 protein: CASSPGGSSYNSPLHF. In DNA, the CDR3 is TGTGCCAGCTCTCCCGGCGGGAGCTCCTATAATTCACCCCTCCACTTT.

This clone showed up just once. The J gene is TRBJ1-5, the V gene TRBV28; D might be TRBD1 (5 bases). Trimming shortened V by 9 bases and J by 1 base, and 16 bases separated the two germline ends. CDR1 is MDHEN and CDR2 is SYDVKM in the germline V gene. The CDR3 totals 15 residues. CDR3 sequence: CASLQGGQSNQPQHF. CDR3 nucleotides: TGTGCCAGTTTGCAGGGAGGGCAGAGCAATCAGCCCCAGCATTTT. The whole variable domain, filled in from reference TRBV28 and TRBJ1-5, reads DVKVTQSSRYLVKRTGEKVFLECVQDMDHENMFWYRQDPGLGLRLIYFSYDVKMKEKGDIPEGYSVSREKKERFSLILESASTNQTSMYLCASLQGGQSNQPQHFGDGTRLSIL.

This clone was picked up one time. The chain carries TRBV6-5 and TRBJ2-4; 9 bases align to TRBD2. The length of the CDR3 is 12 residues. V dropped 8 bases and J dropped 5; count of bases not matched to a gene: 1. Germline CDR1 MNHEY, CDR2 SVGAGI. CDR3 loop: CASRTSENIQYF. The CDR3 DNA is TGTGCCAGCCGGACTAGCGAAAACATTCAGTACTTC.

For this clone: A read error may account for a junction end that differs from germline. The chain carries TRBV7-7 and TRBJ2-3; 7 bases agree with TRBD1. Germline CDR1 and CDR2: SSHAT and FNYEAQ (reference sequence). CDR3 length: 13 amino acids. Here the CDR3 reads CASSLGQADTQYF. For the CDR3, the DNA is TGTGCTAGCAGCTTAGGACAGGCAGATACGCAGTATTTT.